These T cell receptor beta chains were read from a single sample in a study of blood T cell repertoires in COVID-19. Measured with immunoSEQ multiplex PCR; TCRdb has only the in-frame clones, and not every one. The sample holds 110,000 or so clones, around 90% seen once. The sample taken for sequencing was peripheral blood. The receptors here all came from a woman aged 45 to 65 with acute or convalescent COVID-19. The conserved cysteine and the conserved F or W are not part of the CDR3 here. Each record gives: D gene, V gene, CDR3 protein. A D gene is named only where the DNA matches it firmly.

d_call: .; v_call: TRBV4-3; cdr3_aa: ASSQDYVSAADTQY
d_call: TRBD2; v_call: TRBV15; cdr3_aa: ATSREGPGGQY
d_call: TRBD1; v_call: TRBV19; cdr3_aa: ASSSRDRGWGTEAF
d_call: .; v_call: TRBV6-2/TRBV6-3; cdr3_aa: ASSVPGLSFNQPQH
d_call: TRBD2; v_call: TRBV10-1; cdr3_aa: ASVSGNRDEQF
d_call: TRBD2; v_call: TRBV24-1; cdr3_aa: ATSDHLAGIDTQY
d_call: TRBD2; v_call: TRBV28; cdr3_aa: ASSPGLADSKETQY
d_call: .; v_call: TRBV24-1; cdr3_aa: ATSVRSPGSSYNEQF
d_call: .; v_call: TRBV6-6; cdr3_aa: ASEVGETQY
d_call: .; v_call: TRBV6-2/TRBV6-3; cdr3_aa: ASSRGIQF
d_call: .; v_call: TRBV12-3/TRBV12-4; cdr3_aa: ASSLQRFGYT
d_call: .; v_call: TRBV20-1; cdr3_aa: SASFGGGLVNQPQH
d_call: .; v_call: TRBV10-3; cdr3_aa: AISESGLHQPQH
d_call: TRBD1; v_call: TRBV20-1; cdr3_aa: SARGDRGWF
d_call: TRBD1; v_call: TRBV10-3; cdr3_aa: AISESETGYNEQF
d_call: TRBD2; v_call: TRBV4-2; cdr3_aa: ASSQDRVRGGASGQY
d_call: TRBD1; v_call: TRBV18; cdr3_aa: ASSLSGVGTGIPLH
d_call: TRBD1; v_call: TRBV23-1; cdr3_aa: ASSRLGTGGQETQY
d_call: TRBD1; v_call: TRBV28; cdr3_aa: ASSSVAGGGSTEAF
d_call: .; v_call: TRBV5-1; cdr3_aa: ASSLAEAIQETQY
d_call: .; v_call: TRBV12-3/TRBV12-4; cdr3_aa: ASSPQNLRQY
d_call: .; v_call: TRBV11-2; cdr3_aa: ASSSIRGAGEKLF
d_call: .; v_call: TRBV6-5; cdr3_aa: ASRTAGFYGEAF
d_call: .; v_call: TRBV5-1; cdr3_aa: ASASGRGGYT
d_call: .; v_call: TRBV10-3; cdr3_aa: AISDGQTFNNEQF
d_call: TRBD1; v_call: TRBV24-1; cdr3_aa: ATSDAGQGNHEQF
d_call: .; v_call: TRBV19; cdr3_aa: ASSIGQGVFYEQY
d_call: TRBD1; v_call: TRBV3-1/TRBV3-2; cdr3_aa: ASGRTGTVYGYT
d_call: .; v_call: TRBV2; cdr3_aa: ASSDVAGLGNTIY
d_call: TRBD1; v_call: TRBV19; cdr3_aa: ASSVTGANTEAF
d_call: .; v_call: TRBV5-6; cdr3_aa: ASSFGQGNEKLF
d_call: .; v_call: TRBV6-1; cdr3_aa: ASSEVGSLGPF
d_call: .; v_call: TRBV28; cdr3_aa: ASSYSRNEKLF
d_call: TRBD1; v_call: TRBV7-9; cdr3_aa: ASSSPRTGGVYTEAF
d_call: TRBD1; v_call: TRBV19; cdr3_aa: ASSDWDRGNYGYT
d_call: .; v_call: TRBV30; cdr3_aa: AWSVSPGEQF
d_call: TRBD2; v_call: TRBV2; cdr3_aa: ASSGSEREGPDTQY
d_call: .; v_call: TRBV7-3; cdr3_aa: ASSPGTGSEQF
d_call: .; v_call: TRBV5-1; cdr3_aa: ASSPGGLDQPQH
d_call: .; v_call: TRBV7-2; cdr3_aa: ASSFGDSNQPQH
d_call: TRBD2; v_call: TRBV7-7; cdr3_aa: ASRPTSGSTGELF
d_call: TRBD1; v_call: TRBV3-1/TRBV3-2; cdr3_aa: ASSQTGSDYYEQY
d_call: .; v_call: TRBV11-2; cdr3_aa: ASSLGNGQPRGGYT
d_call: TRBD1; v_call: TRBV2; cdr3_aa: ASRYTTGGASGELF